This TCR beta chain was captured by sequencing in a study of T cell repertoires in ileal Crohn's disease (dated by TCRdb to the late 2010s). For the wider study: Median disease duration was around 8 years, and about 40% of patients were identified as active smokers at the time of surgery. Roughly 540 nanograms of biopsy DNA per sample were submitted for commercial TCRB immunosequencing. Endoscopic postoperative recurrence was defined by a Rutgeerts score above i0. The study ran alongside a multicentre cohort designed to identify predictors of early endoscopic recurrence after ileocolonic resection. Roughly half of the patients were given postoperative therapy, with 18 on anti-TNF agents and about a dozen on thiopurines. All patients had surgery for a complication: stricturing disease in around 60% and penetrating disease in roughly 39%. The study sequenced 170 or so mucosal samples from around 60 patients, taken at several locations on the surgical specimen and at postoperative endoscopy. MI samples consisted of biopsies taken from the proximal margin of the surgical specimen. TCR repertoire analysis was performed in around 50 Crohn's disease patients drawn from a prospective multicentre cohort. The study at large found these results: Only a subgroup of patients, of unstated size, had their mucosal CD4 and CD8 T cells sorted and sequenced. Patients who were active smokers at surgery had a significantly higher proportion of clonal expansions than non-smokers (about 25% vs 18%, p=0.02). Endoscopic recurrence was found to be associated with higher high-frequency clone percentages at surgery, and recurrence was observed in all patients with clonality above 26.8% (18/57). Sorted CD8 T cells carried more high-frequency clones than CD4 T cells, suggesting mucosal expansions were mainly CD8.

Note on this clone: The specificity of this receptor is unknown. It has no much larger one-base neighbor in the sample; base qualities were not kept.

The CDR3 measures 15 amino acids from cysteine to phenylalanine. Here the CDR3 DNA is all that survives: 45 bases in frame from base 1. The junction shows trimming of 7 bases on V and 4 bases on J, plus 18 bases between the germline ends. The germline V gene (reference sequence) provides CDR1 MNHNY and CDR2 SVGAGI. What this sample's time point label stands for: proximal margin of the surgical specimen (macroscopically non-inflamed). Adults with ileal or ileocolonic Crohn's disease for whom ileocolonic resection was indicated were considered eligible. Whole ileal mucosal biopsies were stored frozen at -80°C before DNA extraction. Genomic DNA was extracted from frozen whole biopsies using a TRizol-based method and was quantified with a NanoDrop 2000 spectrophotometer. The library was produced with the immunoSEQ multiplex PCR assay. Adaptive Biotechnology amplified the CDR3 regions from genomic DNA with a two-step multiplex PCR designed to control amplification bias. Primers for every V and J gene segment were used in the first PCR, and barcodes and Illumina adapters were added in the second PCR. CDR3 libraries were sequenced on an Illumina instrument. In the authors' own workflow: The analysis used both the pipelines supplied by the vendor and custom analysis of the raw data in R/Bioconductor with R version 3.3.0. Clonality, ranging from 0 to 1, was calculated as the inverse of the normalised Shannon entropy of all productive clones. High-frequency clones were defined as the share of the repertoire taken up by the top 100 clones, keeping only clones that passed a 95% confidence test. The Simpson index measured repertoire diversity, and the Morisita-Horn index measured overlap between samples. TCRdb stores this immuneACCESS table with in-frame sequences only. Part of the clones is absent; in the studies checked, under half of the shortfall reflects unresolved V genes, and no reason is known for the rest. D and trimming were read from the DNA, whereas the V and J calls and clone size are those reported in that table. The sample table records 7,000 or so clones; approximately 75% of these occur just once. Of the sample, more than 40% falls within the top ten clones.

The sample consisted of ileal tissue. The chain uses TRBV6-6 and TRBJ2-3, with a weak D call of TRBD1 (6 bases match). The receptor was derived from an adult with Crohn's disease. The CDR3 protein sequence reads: CASTSHRPGADTQYF. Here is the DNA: TGTGCCAGCACCAGTCACCGCCCAGGGGCAGATACGCAGTATTTT.